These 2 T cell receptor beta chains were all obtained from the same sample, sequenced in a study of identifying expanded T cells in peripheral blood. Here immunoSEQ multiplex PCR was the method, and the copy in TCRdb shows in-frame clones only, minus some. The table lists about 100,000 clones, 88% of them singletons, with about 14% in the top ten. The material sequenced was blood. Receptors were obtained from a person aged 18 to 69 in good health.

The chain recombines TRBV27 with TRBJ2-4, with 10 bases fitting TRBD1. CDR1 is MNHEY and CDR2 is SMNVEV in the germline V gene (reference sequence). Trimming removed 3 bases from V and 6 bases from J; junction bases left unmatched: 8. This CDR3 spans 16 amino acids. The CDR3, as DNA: TGTGCCAGCAGTTTCCAGACAGGGGGCTTTGGAAACATTCAGTACTTC. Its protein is CASSFQTGGFGNIQYF.

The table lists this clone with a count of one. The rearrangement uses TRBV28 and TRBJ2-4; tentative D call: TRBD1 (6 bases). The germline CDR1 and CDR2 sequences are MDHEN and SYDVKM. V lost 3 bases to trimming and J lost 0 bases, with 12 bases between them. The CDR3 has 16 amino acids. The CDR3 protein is CASSLIQGQAKNIQYF. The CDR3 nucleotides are TGTGCCAGCAGTTTGATCCAGGGGCAAGCCAAAAACATTCAGTACTTC.